This is a list of T cell receptor beta chains from one sample in a study of blood T cell repertoires in COVID-19. Assay: immunoSEQ multiplex PCR; the TCRdb copy retains only in-frame clones and omits some. This table has about 150,000 clones, approximately 80% appearing once. The sample consisted of peripheral blood. These receptors were collected from a man in his fifties or sixties with acute or convalescent COVID-19. CDR3s include the opening cysteine and the closing phenylalanine or tryptophan. Clone size, where shown, is once, few, many, or a class for clones that have expanded.

TRBV12-3/TRBV12-4	TRBJ1-2	-	CASSYRVGYTF
TRBV5-1	TRBJ1-1	-	CASSSQGNTEAFF
TRBV2	TRBJ1-4	-	CASSEKTQEKLFF
TRBV6-6	TRBJ1-1	-	CASSFQGGTEAFF
TRBV5-1	TRBJ1-1	many	CASSLVPPEGGTEAFF
TRBV5-1	TRBJ2-5	-	CASSSFRGPQETQYF
TRBV9	TRBJ1-6	-	CASSPGGGGNSPLHF
TRBV3-1/TRBV3-2	TRBJ2-5	-	CASSHPHGETQYF
TRBV3-1/TRBV3-2	TRBJ2-1	-	CASSQVAGDYNEQFF
TRBV7-3	TRBJ2-1	few	CASSKGQNEQFF
TRBV2	TRBJ2-5	once	CASRGGQLQETQYF
TRBV3-1/TRBV3-2	TRBJ1-4	-	CASSPYRGEREKLFF
TRBV13	TRBJ2-6	-	CASSLFQGHSSGANVLTF
TRBV5-1	TRBJ1-2	-	CASSLEGGALGYTF
TRBV6-5	TRBJ1-2	-	CASSYSKDSYYGYTF
TRBV7-2	TRBJ1-2	few	CASRGTDRVGYGYTF
TRBV10-3	TRBJ1-5	-	CASNTGDSNQPQHF
TRBV6-4	TRBJ1-5	-	CASKPLRDRGRNQPQHF
TRBV11-2	TRBJ1-2	-	CASSQGGFGYTF
TRBV6-5	TRBJ1-2	-	CASGDRGSSGYTF
TRBV6-5	TRBJ2-7	once	CASSLFRDRSYEQYF
TRBV11-2	TRBJ1-1	-	CASSLDRGQGTEAFF
TRBV29-1	TRBJ1-1	few	CSVEDNLGQVGNTEAFF
TRBV7-9	TRBJ1-2	-	CASSLGQIYGYTF
TRBV19	TRBJ2-2	-	CASSPGAGELFF
TRBV6-1	TRBJ1-5	-	CASSEGTEGGYSNQPQHF
TRBV18	TRBJ1-4	-	CASSPGQGQLFF
TRBV2	TRBJ1-1	once	CASSLDRDTEAFF
TRBV7-8	TRBJ1-2	once	CASSRGQGVYGYTF
TRBV2	TRBJ1-5	-	CASSGGQGAGQPQHF
TRBV5-4	TRBJ2-2	-	CASSSGTGYTGELFF
TRBV5-5	TRBJ2-3	-	CASSLQTWASGGSWQYF
TRBV6-5	TRBJ2-5	-	CASSPTGQETQYF
TRBV5-1	TRBJ2-2	once	CASSGSGGPGTGELFF
TRBV6-1	TRBJ2-2	-	CASSAVGGQTGELFF
TRBV4-1	TRBJ1-1	once	CASSPDRGQGFLGAFF
TRBV24-1	TRBJ2-5	-	CATSVNSGAPQETQYF
TRBV19	TRBJ1-5	-	CASTLAGISGQPQHF
TRBV3-1/TRBV3-2	TRBJ1-6	-	CASSQDRAGIARSPLHF
TRBV7-3	TRBJ2-1	-	CASSSRTSGDSYEQFF
TRBV2	TRBJ1-1	-	CASSPRRGHEAFF
TRBV6-5	TRBJ2-7	-	CASSTRDRTYEQYF
TRBV23-1	TRBJ1-3	-	CASAYGTLDIPGNTIYF
TRBV19	TRBJ1-5	few	CASSIGRSSGSNQPQHF
TRBV9	TRBJ1-1	-	CASSPTVGATEAFF
TRBV28	TRBJ2-7	-	CASRSTSGDYYEQYF
TRBV27	TRBJ1-2	once	CASSPEGQPYGYTF
TRBV11-1	TRBJ2-2	-	CASSLQQGGGELFF
TRBV25-1	TRBJ1-2	-	CASSPTGAYGYTF
TRBV19	TRBJ2-6	-	CASSPGHGGANVLTF